This paragraph covers one TCR beta chain sequence. Its cognate antigen has yet to be identified. Germline and junction disagree at one end, which may indicate a read error. The CDR3 spans 14 residues, from the cysteine through the phenylalanine. Here the CDR3 DNA is all that survives: 42 bases in frame from base 1. The CDR1 and CDR2 encoded by the germline V gene are MNHEY and SVGAGI. The meaning of the sample's time point label: week 47, end of study. A 20-mer mutant IDH1 peptide at 300 micrograms in Montanide made up each vaccine dose, which was injected subcutaneously together with topical imiquimod. Eight vaccinations were administered to patients in weeks 1, 3, 5, 7, 11, 15, 19 and 23, corresponding to visits V03 through V10. Donors had newly diagnosed WHO grade 3 or 4 IDH1-mutant astrocytomas with loss of nuclear ATRX. The samples were drawn from NOA16, a multicentre, single-arm, open-label phase I trial in Germany that tested a mutant IDH1 peptide vaccine in humans for the first time. Genomic DNA for TCRB sequencing was extracted from EDTA blood using the DNeasy Blood and Tissue Kit.

Libraries were made using the immunoSEQ multiplex PCR assay. The hsTCRB Kit was used according to the manufacturer's protocol to amplify rearranged TCR beta chain sequences. TCRB libraries were sequenced on an Illumina MiSeq. On the study's bioinformatics: Demultiplexing, trimming and gene mapping were performed with the kit vendor's proprietary platform. This immuneACCESS table, as held by TCRdb, lists in-frame sequences with V and J called but not all clones. Of the missing ones, under half trace to an unresolved V gene in checked studies; the others have no known cause. V, J and clone size reflect that table, while D and trimming were determined from the DNA. Recorded for this sample are 45,000 to 65,000 clones; about 65% of them occurred a single time. The top ten clonotypes cover around 4.8% of the sample. The entry originates in a study of a mutant IDH1 vaccine in newly diagnosed glioma listed by TCRdb under 2021. Study-wide context: In the chemotherapy-containing groups, vaccination started alongside temozolomide cycles, whereas in patients who had radiotherapy alone it started 4-6 weeks after radiotherapy. Six visits were used for peripheral blood collection: V03 (baseline), V05, V07, V10, V12 and V13. Prior to enrollment, patients had been given standard therapy consisting of radiotherapy alone, temozolomide alone, or radiochemotherapy with temozolomide, with the combination given to most patients. Of the roughly 30 treated patients, roughly 60% were male and around 40% were female, and a mean age of around 40 years was recorded. The week-35 safety follow-up took place at visit V12, and the week-47 end of study took place at visit V13. Longitudinal TCRB deep sequencing was done for fewer than 30 treated patients, wherever samples were available for exploratory analyses. What the study reported, not specific to this receptor: The authors stated that sample limitations prevented analyses of patient blood samples from being reproduced. Vaccine-induced immune responses across multiple MHC alleles were detected in about 93% of patients. Changes in the top peripheral T cell clonotypes picked up by TCRB sequencing did not appear to be linked to pseudoprogression. Availability determined which PBMC samples were chosen for TCRB deep sequencing.

The V gene is TRBV6-5 and the J gene is TRBJ1-4; perhaps TRBD1 is the D gene, with 6 bases matching. The sequencing used peripheral blood mononuclear cells (PBMCs), collected from a glioma patient whose treatment included an IDH1 peptide vaccine. The sequence was obtained from a man in his forties with glioma. Some clones in this sample may be carry-over from other donors' samples. CDR3 protein: CASSYTSPQGSLFF. Here is the DNA: TGTGCTAGCAGTTACACTTCCCCCCAGGGGTCACTGTTTTTT.